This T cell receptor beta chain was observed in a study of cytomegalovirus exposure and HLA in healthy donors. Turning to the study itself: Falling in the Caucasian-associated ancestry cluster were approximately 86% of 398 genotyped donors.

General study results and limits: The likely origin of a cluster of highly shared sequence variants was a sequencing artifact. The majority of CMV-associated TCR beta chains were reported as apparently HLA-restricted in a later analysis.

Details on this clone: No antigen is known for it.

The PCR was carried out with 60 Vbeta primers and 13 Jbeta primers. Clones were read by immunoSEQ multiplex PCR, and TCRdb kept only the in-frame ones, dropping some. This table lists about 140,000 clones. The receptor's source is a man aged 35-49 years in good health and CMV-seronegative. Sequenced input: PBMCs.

CDR3 coding DNA: TGTGCCAGTAGTCCGAACGTACAGGGGGCCTACGAGCAGTACTTC. It yields the protein CASSPNVQGAYEQYF. The chain couples TRBV19 to TRBJ2-7; 8 positions match TRBD1. Looked up from germline, CDR1 is LNHDA and CDR2 is SQIVND (reference sequence). V was pared by 5 bases and J by 2 bases, with 8 bases of the junction left unmatched. This CDR3 region has 15 residues.